This TCR beta chain was found in a study of T cell clonality in common variable immunodeficiency (dated by TCRdb to about 2015). Germline trimming: 5 bases from V, 3 bases from J; junction bases outside gene matches: 6. CDR1 is given as SEHNR and CDR2 as FQNEAQ, both from the germline V gene (reference sequence). Measured from the cysteine to the phenylalanine, the CDR3 is 15 residues long. The DNA has 36 bases, all within the CDR3, and is read from base 1. Standard criteria were used to diagnose CVID, namely serum IgG, IgA and/or IgM reduced below the normal range together with specific antibody deficiency. There were 40 to 45 subjects in the CVID group (roughly 15 female and around 30 male), ranging in age from 9 to 64 years, with a mean age of 40. Both CVID patients and healthy controls were predominantly of Caucasian heritage. All CVID subjects had received replacement immunoglobulin therapy for at least one year at the time of study participation. No CVID subject was ill or taking immunomodulatory or immunosuppressive medication when blood was collected. Heparinized peripheral whole blood samples of roughly 5 to 8.5 ml were obtained from each donor. Genomic DNA from adults with common variable immune deficiency (CVID) and from healthy adult controls was used to sequence TCRbeta CDR3 repertoires. To isolate peripheral blood mononuclear cells, diluted blood was subjected to density centrifugation over Hypaque 1077 or Ficoll-Paque. Genomic DNA was extracted from unsorted mononuclear cells by Qiagen column purification or by a centrifugation-based method.

For sequencing, equivalent amounts of genomic DNA were input from CVID and control samples. For every sample, a 60 bp segment covering the rearranged TCRbeta CDR3 region was amplified and then sequenced. The immunoSEQ assay, a bias-corrected multiplex PCR combined with high-throughput sequencing, was used for TCRbeta amplification. Per the original workflow: Every unique nucleotide sequence counted as a clone and was annotated with V, D and J genes, copy number and frequency. Sequences were labeled productive if in frame, and non-productive if out of frame or containing stop codons. As previously described, Shannon's entropy was used to calculate clonality. The predicted amino acid sequences of productive clones were used to derive the mean CDR3 Kyte-Doolittle hydropathy. The R hclust function was used to hierarchically cluster scaled V gene usage with Manhattan distance and complete linkage. Clone sharing by CDR3 amino acid sequence was assessed by resampling 12 repertoires per group over 100 rounds. The repertoires were searched for about 70 published EBV-specific and 245 published CMV-specific TCRbeta sequences. Analysis left out two CVID samples that produced under 10,000 sequences, so fewer than 55 CVID repertoires remained. TCRdb limited this immuneACCESS table to in-frame rearrangements with V and J called. A share of clones is missing; checked studies link under half to unresolved V genes, and the rest is unexplained. V and J calls and clone size come straight from that table; D and trimming were deduced from the DNA. With 30,000 or so clones recorded, this sample contains no clone counted only once. The biggest ten clones account for under 4% of the sample.

What the work shows at the level of the full study, not this receptor alone: TCRbeta clonality was higher in CVID subjects than in healthy controls (t-test p = 0.018), and the increase was most characteristic of about a third of subjects. The authors noted that sequencing repertoires of T cell subpopulations would be needed to clarify what caused the increased clonality in CVID. CVID subjects shared fewer TCRbeta clones with each other than healthy controls did (p < 0.0001). Correlations between repertoire features and clinical complications were limited by patient heterogeneity within the CVID cohort. CVID TCRbeta sequences reportedly showed fewer deletions and N-nucleotide insertions and lacked highly modified clones with 13 or more V deletions. Even though DNA input was the same, control samples had an average of around 81,000 unique sequences each, compared with roughly 30,000 in CVID samples.

This clone was detected a few times. The antigen this receptor binds is unknown. The read stops 3 residues short of the end of the CDR3; the missing end is completed from the germline J gene. The sequence came from a human donor with common variable immunodeficiency. The V gene is TRBV7-9 and the J gene is TRBJ2-1; TRBD1 aligns with 8 central bases. The sequenced sample was peripheral blood mononuclear cells. Partial CDR3 DNA: TGTGCCAGCAGCCAGACAGGGGTGGGCTACAATGAG. This encodes CASSQTGVGYNE. The CDR3 as a whole reads CASSQTGVGYNEQFF.